One T cell receptor (beta chain) is described in this entry. TCRdb keeps only in-frame clones here, not all; method: immunoSEQ multiplex PCR. This table has 150,000 or so clones, about 86% appearing once. The source of the sample is a study of control samples from healthy donors and cancer patients. V shed 5 bases and J 7 bases; nucleotides not matched to a gene: 13. CDR1 and CDR2 (germline): SEHNR, FQNEAQ (reference sequence). The CDR3 totals 15 residues. The sample was blood. The sequence derives from a man younger than 35 in good health. This chain joins TRBV7-9 and TRBJ1-1; 7 nucleotides agree with TRBD1. CDR3 bases: TGTGCCAGCAGCCCCTCCCAGGACAGGCCCATTGAAGCTTTCTTT. It codes for CASSPSQDRPIEAFF.